This TCR beta chain was identified in a study of cytomegalovirus exposure and HLA in healthy donors. Study-wide results and caveats: Researchers counted around 160 TCR beta chains as cytomegalovirus-associated.

PCR primers comprised 60 Vbeta and 13 Jbeta primers. Only in-frame clones appear in the TCRdb table, and some are missing; sequencing was by immunoSEQ multiplex PCR. The table lists about 130,000 clones, 80% to 90% of them singletons. This clone has just one count. The target antigen is unknown. The CDR3 sequence is 17 residues long. Germline V gene sequence: CDR1 MGHRA, CDR2 YSYEKL. V dropped 2 bases and J dropped 8; count of bases not matched to a gene: 16. Sequenced material: PBMCs. The genes are TRBV4-1 and TRBJ1-2; 8 bases are a match to TRBD1. The clonotype comes from a woman between 18 and 29 years old in good health and CMV-seropositive. CDR3 amino acids: CASSQNRRQGTQWGYTF. Written as DNA, the CDR3 is TGCGCCAGCAGCCAAAATCGACGACAGGGGACCCAATGGGGCTACACCTTC.